The next 27 T cell receptor beta chains were all read from a single sample in a study of read filtering for tumor transcriptome and immune sequencing. Molecular barcoded adaptors covering alpha/delta and beta/gamma chains were used on 400 to 450 ng RNA. TCRdb reprocessed the reads with MiXCR, giving one entry per CDR3 protein. The sample lists tens of thousands of distinct CDR3 sequences; 20% to 25% were seen once. What was sequenced was a population of CD138-negative cells sorted from bone marrow. These receptors originate from a donor aged 40 or older with multiple myeloma.

This clonotype was observed a handful of times. The chain recombines TRBV4-1 with TRBJ2-2; the match to TRBD2 covers 7 bases. Germline values: CDR1 MGHRA, CDR2 YSYEKL. Unmatched junction bases numbered 5, after V lost 3 bases and J lost 1 base. The CDR3 contains 16 residues. The CDR3 reads CASSHSGSLNTGELFF. CDR3 nucleotide sequence: TGCGCCAGCAGCCATAGCGGGTCACTGAACACCGGGGAGCTGTTTTTT.

The sample holds many counts of this clonotype. CDR3 coding DNA: TGTGCCAGCAGCCCGGGCTATCACAACGGGGAGCTGTTTTTT. Amino acid sequence: CASSPGYHNGELFF. J is TRBJ2-2 and V is TRBV14, with D uncertain. CDR1 is SGHDN and CDR2 is FVKESK in the germline V gene. V dropped 4 bases and J dropped 7 bases, with 13 bases sitting between them. CDR3 length: 14 residues.

With regard to this clonotype: A much larger clone differs by one base, so this may be a read error. The rearrangement uses TRBV4-2 and TRBJ2-5, with TRBD2 matching over 8 bases. Germline V CDR1 and CDR2: LGHNA, YNFKEQ. Trimming took 1 base from V and 5 from J; bases not matched to a gene: 9. The CDR3 sequence is 16 residues long. The CDR3 here is CASSQGTGGPWETQYF. The CDR3 DNA reads as TGTGCCAGCAGCCAAGGGACGGGGGGGCCCTGGGAGACCCAGTACTTC.

This clonotype was found many times. V gene TRBV6-1 combines with J gene TRBJ2-2; D is unclear. The CDR3 is made up of 15 amino acids. Germline loops: CDR1 MNHNS, CDR2 SASEGT. Trimming removed 2 bases at V and 1 base at J, with 8 bases between. This chain's CDR3 is CASSERAMNTGELFF. CDR3 sequence (DNA): TGTGCCAGCAGTGAAAGGGCCATGAACACCGGGGAGCTGTTTTTT.

A remark on this clonotype: A much larger clone differs by one base, so this may be a read error. V is TRBV21-1 and J is TRBJ1-6. TRBV21-1 is reported as a pseudogene. The CDR3 totals 15 residues. The CDR3 nucleotides read TGTGCCAGCCGCTGGACCTCCAAAGGAAATTCACCCCCCCACTTT. Translated: CASRWTSKGNSPPHF.

This clonotype has more than one count but fewer than ten. Possible read error: a much larger clone is one base away. The genes are TRBV11-2 and TRBJ2-5, with 8 positions matching TRBD2. V was pared by 5 bases and J by 1 base, with 6 bases of the junction left unmatched. Germline V gene sequence: CDR1 SGHAT, CDR2 FQNNGV. The CDR3 covers 15 residues. The CDR3 nucleotides are TGTGCCAGCAGCGTTAGCGGGGCAGCCCAAGAGACCCAGTACTTC. Translation gives CASSVSGAAQETQYF.

This clonotype has a count of ten or more. This chain uses TRBV2 with TRBJ2-1; 8 nucleotides line up with TRBD2. In germline, CDR1 is SNHLY, CDR2 FYNNEI. Trimming cost V 4 bases and J 4 bases; bases outside gene matches: 15. This CDR3 spans 18 amino acids. The CDR3 DNA sequence: TGTGCCAGCAGTGGACTTGCGGGGGGCATGGGTGTGTACAATGAGCAGTTCTTC. Translation: CASSGLAGGMGVYNEQFF.

The table lists this clonotype with many counts. CDR3 amino acids: CASSQSYRSSYEQYF. In nucleotides, the CDR3 is TGTGCCAGCAGCCAAAGTTATCGGAGCTCCTACGAGCAGTACTTC. This chain uses TRBV4-2 with TRBJ2-7, with D unclear. CDR1 and CDR2 (germline): LGHNA, YNFKEQ. V was pared by 2 bases and J by 0 bases, with 11 bases between. The CDR3 runs 15 residues.

This clonotype showed up many times. V usage is TRBV3-1 and J usage is TRBJ1-1; no reliable D call. Trimming left V 7 bases short and J 8 bases short, with 17 bases between. CDR1 and CDR2 (germline): LGHDT, YNNKEL (reference sequence). The CDR3 length is 13 residues. CDR3 nucleotides: TGTGCCAGCACAATGGGAGGAGGAGGCGAAGCTTTCTTT. Translation gives CASTMGGGGEAFF. Together with reference TRBV3-1 and TRBJ1-1, the CDR3 gives the full variable domain: DTAVSQTPKYLVTQMGNDKSIKCEQNLGHDTMYWYKQDSKKFLKIMFSYNNKELIINETVPNRFSPKSPDKAHLNLHINSLELGDSAVYFCASTMGGGGEAFFGQGTRLTVV.

The chain employs TRBV20-1 and TRBJ2-7, with D tentatively TRBD1 (5 bases). The CDR3 sequence is 13 residues long. CDR1 is DFQATT and CDR2 is SNEGSKA in the germline V gene (reference sequence). V shed 3 bases and J shed 4 bases, with 13 bases lying between them. CDR3 bases: TGCAGTGCTAGGGCAGGGTATATTTACGAGCAGTACTTC. Encoded protein: CSARAGYIYEQYF.

This clonotype has a count of ten or more. This chain connects TRBV28 to TRBJ1-1; D is undetermined. CDR3 length: 12 amino acids. In germline, CDR1 is MDHEN, CDR2 SYDVKM. Trimming removed 4 bases from V and 7 bases from J, with 10 bases in between. CDR3 nucleotide sequence: TGTGCCAGCAGTTCAAGGACCCTTGAAGCTTTCTTT. Translation: CASSSRTLEAFF.

Concerning this clonotype: Being one base from a much bigger clone, this may be a read error. This rearrangement joins TRBV9 to TRBJ1-1; no clear D gene. This CDR3 region has 18 residues. Looked up from germline, CDR1 is SGDLS and CDR2 is YYNGEE. This CDR3 reads CASGVAGRSKLRRTEAFF. CDR3 in DNA: TGTGCCAGCGGCGTAGCGGGGAGATCGAAACTACGGCGGACTGAAGCTTTCTTT.

This chain connects TRBV11-2 to TRBJ1-1, with D maybe TRBD1 (6 bases). V was cut by 4 bases and J by 5 bases, with 11 bases left in between. Per germline, CDR1 SGHAT and CDR2 FQNNGV. The CDR3 is made up of 13 amino acids. The CDR3 region is CASSSGGGTEAFF. The CDR3 region has the DNA TGTGCCAGCAGCTCTGGAGGGGGAACTGAAGCTTTCTTT.

The table lists this clonotype with many counts. This rearrangement joins TRBV7-9 to TRBJ2-1; 8 nucleotides line up with TRBD2. Losses at the gene ends were 0 bases for V and 1 base for J; bases not matched to a gene: 5. The CDR3 is made up of 17 amino acids. CDR1 and CDR2 (germline): SEHNR, FQNEAQ (reference sequence). CDR3 protein: CASSLASGGFSYNEQFF. The CDR3 nucleotides read TGTGCCAGCAGCTTAGCCAGCGGGGGTTTTTCCTACAATGAGCAGTTCTTC.

This clonotype was seen repeatedly, ten times or more. The chain joins TRBV12-5 to TRBJ2-1; 13 positions match TRBD2. This CDR3 has 16 amino acids. Germline V gives CDR1 LGHNT, CDR2 FRNRAP. Trimming took 1 base from V and 6 from J; bases not matched to a gene: 3. CDR3 nucleotide sequence: TGTGCTAGTGGTTTGGGACTAGCGGGGGGCGGCAATGAGCAGTTCTTC. Translated: CASGLGLAGGGNEQFF.

With respect to this clonotype: This could be a read error, since a much larger clone is one nucleotide away. V is TRBV7-9 and J is TRBJ2-1, with D perhaps TRBD1 (6 bases). Germline V CDR1 and CDR2: SEHNR, FQNEAQ (reference sequence). The CDR3 totals 13 residues. The CDR3 is CASCQGLYNEQSF. The CDR3 DNA reads as TGTGCCAGCTGCCAGGGGTTATACAATGAGCAGTCCTTC.

The sample holds many counts of this clonotype. This may be a read error, as it is one base from a much larger clone. The conserved final phenylalanine or tryptophan is absent from the CDR3, which likely points to a read error. The chain recombines TRBV2 with TRBJ2-1, with 7 bases fitting TRBD1. The trim removed 5 bases at V and 9 bases at J, leaving 13 bases unmatched. The CDR3 length is 15 residues. Germline values: CDR1 SNHLY, CDR2 FYNNEI. The CDR3 here is CASSTGAAGSGEQFL. The CDR3 DNA sequence: TGTGCCAGCAGTACAGGGGCGGCAGGGAGCGGTGAGCAGTTCCTC.

Many counts were recorded for this clonotype. V usage is TRBV19 and J usage is TRBJ1-1, with a possible D match to TRBD1 (6 bases). The CDR3 length is 13 residues. Trimming cost V 7 bases and J 1 base, with 10 bases left between them. Germline-derived CDR1 and CDR2 are LNHDA and SQIVND (reference sequence). The CDR3 region is CASTQGGNTEAFF. Here the CDR3 DNA reads TGTGCCAGTACCCAAGGGGGGAACACTGAAGCTTTCTTT.

This clonotype came up many times. The CDR3 sequence is CASSLQGAGELFF. The CDR3 bases are TGTGCCAGCAGCCTCCAGGGGGCCGGGGAGCTGTTTTTT. The chain employs TRBV6-6 and TRBJ2-2; 7 bases agree with TRBD1. Germline CDR1 MNHNY, CDR2 SVGAGI (reference sequence). With 6 bases clipped from V and 6 bases from J, the junction kept 4 bases outside the gene matches. The CDR3 totals 13 residues.

At least ten counts were recorded for this clonotype. The J gene is TRBJ2-5, the V gene TRBV20-1; D gene ambiguous. Germline loops: CDR1 DFQATT, CDR2 SNEGSKA (reference sequence). Trimming left V 6 bases short and J 5 bases short, with 13 bases between. This CDR3 is built from 12 residues. The CDR3 protein is CSALTRSETQYF. As DNA, the CDR3 is TGCAGTGCCCTCACCCGTAGTGAGACCCAGTACTTC.

This clonotype was counted ten times or more. The chain links TRBV14 to TRBJ2-1; TRBD1 might be the D (5 bases). Germline CDR1 is SGHDN and CDR2 is FVKESK. Trimming took 4 bases from V and 9 from J, leaving 13 bases between them. The CDR3 runs 13 residues. CDR3 loop: CASSRTPQGEQFF. Here the CDR3 DNA reads TGTGCCAGCAGCCGCACCCCTCAGGGTGAGCAGTTCTTC.

This clonotype occurred a few times. The chain has TRBV19 and TRBJ1-1, with 7 nucleotides matching TRBD1. The germline V gene encodes CDR1 LNHDA and CDR2 SQIVND (reference sequence). The CDR3 has 13 amino acids. V lost 5 bases and J lost 4; bases outside the gene matches: 4. The CDR3 DNA sequence: TGTGCCAGTAGTGCCTCAGGGGGCACTGAAGCTTTCTTT. It is translated as CASSASGGTEAFF.

This clonotype was counted at least ten times. This chain connects TRBV4-2 to TRBJ2-2; D is unresolved. Germline lookup yields CDR1 LGHNA and CDR2 YNFKEQ. The V end was cut by 4 bases, the J end by 2 bases, with 5 bases between. This CDR3 comprises 13 residues. CDR3 amino acids: CASSPINTGELFF. CDR3 bases: TGTGCCAGCAGCCCCATTAACACCGGGGAGCTGTTTTTT.

This clonotype was counted many times. This chain links TRBV19 with TRBJ1-1; TRBD1 is a possible D gene (5 bases). This CDR3 has 16 residues. Germline CDR1 is LNHDA and CDR2 is SQIVND (reference sequence). V gave up 7 bases and J gave up 0 bases, with 18 bases separating them. In nucleotides, the CDR3 is TGTGCCAGTACCTTCAGGGCCCGAGCCATGAACACTGAAGCTTTCTTT. This codes for CASTFRARAMNTEAFF. The whole variable domain, filled in from reference TRBV19 and TRBJ1-1, reads DGGITQSPKYLFRKEGQNVTLSCEQNLNHDAMYWYRQDPGQGLRLIYYSQIVNDFQKGDIAEGYSVSREKKESFPLTVTSAQKNPTAFYLCASTFRARAMNTEAFFGQGTRLTVV.

This clonotype was counted ten times or more. V and J are TRBV28 and TRBJ1-1, with D possibly TRBD1 on 5 matching bases. In germline, CDR1 is MDHEN, CDR2 SYDVKM. The CDR3 length is 13 residues. V was pared by 6 bases and J by 3 bases, with 11 bases between. CDR3: CASSLVGDTEAFF. CDR3 nucleotides: TGTGCCAGCAGCCTCGTAGGGGACACTGAAGCTTTCTTT. Based on the CDR3 plus reference TRBV28 and TRBJ1-1, the full variable domain is DVKVTQSSRYLVKRTGEKVFLECVQDMDHENMFWYRQDPGLGLRLIYFSYDVKMKEKGDIPEGYSVSREKKERFSLILESASTNQTSMYLCASSLVGDTEAFFGQGTRLTVV.

This clonotype was recorded a few times. The chain links TRBV3-1 to TRBJ2-6; D remains ambiguous. V was trimmed by 4 bases and J by 9 bases, leaving 4 bases between them. This CDR3 is 11 amino acids long. The V gene's germline CDR1 is LGHDT and CDR2 YNNKEL (reference sequence). This chain's CDR3 is CASSLYNVLTF. CDR3 sequence (DNA): TGTGCCAGCAGCCTCTACAACGTCCTGACTTTC.

This clonotype has ten or more counts. V and J are TRBV29-1 and TRBJ2-3, with 7 positions matching TRBD1. CDR1 and CDR2 (germline): SQVTM, ANQGSEA. The CDR3 runs 12 residues. The V and J ends lost 3 bases and 5 bases, in that order; junction bases with no gene match: 2. CDR3 residues: CSVDRGIDTQYF. The CDR3, as DNA: TGCAGCGTTGACAGGGGGATAGATACGCAGTATTTT.